The clone carrying this TCR beta chain has more than one count but fewer than ten. The antigen is not known. These data belong to a study of T cell repertoires in cytomegalovirus infection. The wider study: An indication of both CMV infection and matching HLA type came from public TCR beta signatures.

The CDR3 has 16 amino acids. The ends lost 2 bases at V and 9 bases at J; junction bases unmatched: 10. Germline V gene lookup returns CDR1 SGHVS and CDR2 FNYEAQ. TCRdb called the reads again in MiXCR, with one record for every CDR3 protein. This sample carries some 560,000 distinct CDR3 sequences, 40% of them seen once, and the ten largest clones take 48%. Study observations and caveats: In two of eight donors, the top clonotype was HLA-C-restricted CMV-specific.

The V call is TRBV7-6, the J call TRBJ2-1; 10 bases align to TRBD2. This material consisted of cultured PBMCs, taken from culture after CMV antigen stimulation. This TCR was sampled from a human donor in good health (CMV status not recorded). Some clones in this sample may be carry-over from other donors' samples. CDR3 nucleotides: TGTGCCAGCAGCTTAACCCTAGCGGGAGCGATCGGTGAGCAGTTCTTC. This codes for CASSLTLAGAIGEQFF.